This T cell receptor (beta chain) originates from a study of T cells expressing NK-cell markers. Comment on this clonotype: Antigen specificity is unknown.

General study findings and limits: In a handful of donors, dominant clonotypes made up roughly 28.3-65% of CD3+CD56-NKG2C+ cells.

From its re-call of the 5' RACE reads, TCRdb lists each CDR3 protein once, without DNA. Its table records about 190,000 distinct CDR3 sequences. The germline V gene encodes CDR1 PRHDT and CDR2 FYEKMQ (reference sequence). This CDR3 has 14 residues. The origin of this receptor is a man between 18 and 69 years old in good health. The V and J genes are TRBV13 and TRBJ2-2. Sequenced material: blood T cells: a sorted CD56 or NKG2C T cell subset, CD4+ or CD8+ T cells, or bulk PBMC T cells (not recorded which). Here the CDR3 reads CASSTTENTGELFF.